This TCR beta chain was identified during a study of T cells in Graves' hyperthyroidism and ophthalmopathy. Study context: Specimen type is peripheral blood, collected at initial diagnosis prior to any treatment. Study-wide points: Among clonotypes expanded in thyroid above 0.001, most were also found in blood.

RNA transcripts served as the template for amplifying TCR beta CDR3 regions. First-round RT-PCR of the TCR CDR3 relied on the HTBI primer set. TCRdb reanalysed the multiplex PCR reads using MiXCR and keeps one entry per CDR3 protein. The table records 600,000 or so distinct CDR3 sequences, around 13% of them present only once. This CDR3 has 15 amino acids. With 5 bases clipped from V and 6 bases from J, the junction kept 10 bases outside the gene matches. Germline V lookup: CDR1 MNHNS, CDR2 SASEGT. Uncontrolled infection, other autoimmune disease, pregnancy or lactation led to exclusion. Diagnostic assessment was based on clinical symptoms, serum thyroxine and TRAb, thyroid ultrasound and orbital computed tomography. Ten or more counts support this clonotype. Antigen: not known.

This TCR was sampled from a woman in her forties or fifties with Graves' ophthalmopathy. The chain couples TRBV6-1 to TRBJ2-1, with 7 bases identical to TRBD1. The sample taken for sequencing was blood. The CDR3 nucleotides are TGTGCCAGCAGTTATATCCACAGGGGCCCCAATGAGCAGTTCTTC. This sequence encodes CASSYIHRGPNEQFF.